Following are 8 T cell receptor beta chains from one sample sequenced in a study of CD8+ T cells in alopecia areata. The sample's treatment: oral pan-JAK inhibitor, 5-10 mg twice daily. Investigators isolated RNA and reverse transcribed it into cDNA to act as the sequencing template. Generated by immunoSEQ multiplex PCR, the TCRdb table keeps only in-frame clones and is missing some. Among about 210,000 clones listed, less than 50% were seen once. Sequencing was performed on CD4+ T cells sorted from blood, taken between weeks 36 and 40, from a patient treated with tofacitinib. These TCRs come from a human donor with alopecia areata.

This clone was seen a handful of times. The chain carries TRBV11-3 and TRBJ2-5, with D unresolved. Germline V gene sequence: CDR1 SGHNT, CDR2 YENEEA. The CDR3 sequence is 13 residues long. V dropped 2 bases and J dropped 5 bases, with 9 bases sitting between them. The CDR3, as DNA: TGTGCCAGCAGCTTAAATGTGTTGGAGACCCAGTACTTC. It codes for CASSLNVLETQYF.

The CDR3 region is CAWRPPGQWNSPLHF. DNA of the CDR3: TGTGCCTGGAGGCCTCCGGGACAGTGGAATTCACCCCTCCACTTT. The chain employs TRBV30 and TRBJ1-6, with 7 bases aligning to TRBD1. The junction had 9 bases not matched to a gene; V was cut back by 3 bases and J by 7 bases. Germline V gives CDR1 GTSNPN, CDR2 SVGIG (reference sequence). The CDR3 contains 15 residues.

A few counts support this clone. The chain is built from TRBV19 and TRBJ2-1; 7 nucleotides match TRBD1. CDR1 is LNHDA, CDR2 SQIVND, per germline (reference sequence). The junction had 11 bases not matched to a gene; V was cut back by 3 bases and J by 6 bases. There are 16 residues in the CDR3. CDR3 sequence reads: CASSMSTGSRGNEQFF. Written as DNA, the CDR3 is TGTGCCAGTAGTATGTCGACAGGGAGCAGGGGCAATGAGCAGTTCTTC. The full variable domain, with the rest looked up from reference TRBV19 and TRBJ2-1, is DGGITQSPKYLFRKEGQNVTLSCEQNLNHDAMYWYRQDPGQGLRLIYYSQIVNDFQKGDIAEGYSVSREKKESFPLTVTSAQKNPTAFYLCASSMSTGSRGNEQFFGPGTRLTVL.

As regards this clone: In the same sample, other DNA sequences code for this CDR3. The genes are TRBV5-1 and TRBJ2-2; maybe TRBD2 (5 bases). In germline, CDR1 is SGHRS, CDR2 YFSETQ. This CDR3 comprises 14 residues. Trimming cost V 4 bases and J 1 base, with 8 bases left between them. Here the CDR3 reads CASSPAENTGELFF. CDR3 DNA: TGCGCCAGCAGCCCAGCGGAGAACACCGGGGAGCTGTTTTTT.

This clone was picked up one time. This sequence joins TRBV30 and TRBJ1-1; TRBD1 is a possible D gene (5 bases). This CDR3 spans 13 amino acids. CDR1 and CDR2 (germline): GTSNPN, SVGIG (reference sequence). V lost 3 bases, J lost 3 bases, and 11 bases lay in between. CDR3 coding DNA: TGTGCCTGGAGGGGCGGGACTTACACTGAAGCTTTCTTT. This encodes CAWRGGTYTEAFF. Supplemented by reference TRBV30 and TRBJ1-1, the full variable domain reads SQTIHQWPATLVQPVGSPLSLECTVEGTSNPNLYWYRQAAGRGLQLLFYSVGIGQISSEVPQNLSASRPQDRQFILSSKKLLLSDSGFYLCAWRGGTYTEAFFGQGTRLTVV.

This clone showed up just a few times. The V gene is TRBV29-1, the J gene TRBJ2-7, with TRBD2 matching over 7 bases. Germline V gives CDR1 SQVTM, CDR2 ANQGSEA. The CDR3 covers 13 residues. V dropped 1 base and J dropped 8; count of bases not matched to a gene: 8. CDR3 loop: CSVEGGGRGQQYF. Here the CDR3 DNA reads TGCAGCGTTGAAGGGGGGGGTAGGGGCCAGCAGTACTTC.

This rearrangement joins TRBV25-1 to TRBJ2-3; 7 bases are shared with TRBD2. CDR3 length: 15 amino acids. In germline, CDR1 is MGHDK, CDR2 SYGVNS. With 4 bases clipped from V and 10 bases from J, the junction kept 14 bases outside the gene matches. CDR3 DNA: TGTGCCAGCAGTGCCGCGGGAGCCTTTGAATGGGCGCAGTATTTT. Residues: CASSAAGAFEWAQYF.

The V gene is TRBV5-4, the J gene TRBJ2-5, with TRBD2 matching 12 bases. Germline trimming cut 4 bases from V and 5 bases from J; bases unmatched to any gene: 6. The CDR3 spans 15 residues. Germline CDR1 is SGHNT and CDR2 is YYREEE (reference sequence). CDR3 protein: CASSPPTSGSETQYF. CDR3 coding DNA: TGTGCCAGCAGCCCCCCGACTAGCGGGAGTGAGACCCAGTACTTC.